Presented here are 14 T cell receptor beta chains from one specimen sequenced in a study of PD-1 blockade in mismatch repair-deficient tumors. Clones were read by immunoSEQ multiplex PCR, and TCRdb kept only the in-frame ones, dropping some. Here the sample spans 30,000 to 35,000 clones, approximately 80% being singletons. Sequenced material: PBMCs, taken less than 7 weeks after starting pembrolizumab. All receptors come from an adult with mismatch repair-deficient cancer.

The chain combines TRBV18 with TRBJ1-2; 8 nucleotides agree with TRBD1. The CDR3 is 15 residues long. The V and J ends lost 3 bases and 3 bases, in that order; junction bases with no gene match: 6. CDR1 KGHSH and CDR2 LQKENI come from the germline V gene. The CDR3 DNA follows: TGTGCCAGCTCACCCCAGGGGGCGCCGGACTATGGCTACACCTTC. This sequence encodes CASSPQGAPDYGYTF.

The genes are TRBV5-4 and TRBJ1-4, with TRBD1 as a possible D gene (6 bases). V dropped 5 bases and J dropped 7 bases, with 18 bases sitting between them. CDR3 length: 15 amino acids. Germline assignment: CDR1 SGHNT and CDR2 YYREEE (reference sequence). The CDR3: CASSKKQGMTEKLFF. The CDR3 bases are TGTGCCAGCAGTAAAAAACAGGGTATGACTGAAAAACTGTTTTTT.

This clone showed up just once. The chain links TRBV30 to TRBJ1-4; D may be TRBD1 (5 bases). The CDR3 runs to 18 residues. V shed 4 bases and J shed 1 base, with 22 bases lying between them. From germline, CDR1 is GTSNPN and CDR2 SVGIG (reference sequence). Written as DNA, the CDR3 is TGTGCCTGGACGGGGAGGGGATCCGGTTGGTTAACTAATGAAAAACTGTTTTTT. Residues: CAWTGRGSGWLTNEKLFF.

This clone has only a few counts. V and J are TRBV29-1 and TRBJ2-7; 7 bases are a match to TRBD2. Germline loops: CDR1 SQVTM, CDR2 ANQGSEA. CDR3 length: 14 residues. V shed 2 bases and J 2 bases; nucleotides not matched to a gene: 6. CDR3 DNA: TGCAGCGTTGAAAAGAGGGAGGGGACCTACGAGCAGTACTTC. It specifies CSVEKREGTYEQYF.

The chain recombines TRBV5-4 with TRBJ1-1; 9 bases agree with TRBD1. The CDR3 consists of 19 residues. The trim removed 3 bases at V and 2 bases at J, leaving 17 bases unmatched. Germline V CDR1 and CDR2: SGHNT, YYREEE (reference sequence). CDR3 bases: TGTGCCAGCAGCTCACCCCGGGACAGGGTTGGTAGAAAAAACACTGAAGCTTTCTTT. Its protein product is CASSSPRDRVGRKNTEAFF. Complete variable domain (other parts from reference TRBV5-4 and TRBJ1-1): ETGVTQSPTHLIKTRGQQVTLRCSSQSGHNTVSWYQQALGQGPQFIFQYYREEENGRGNFPPRFSGLQFPNYSSELNVNALELDDSALYLCASSSPRDRVGRKNTEAFFGQGTRLTVV.

The chain joins TRBV9 to TRBJ1-3, with 8 bases aligning to TRBD1. Per germline, CDR1 SGDLS and CDR2 YYNGEE. CDR3 length equals 17 residues. The J segment lost 0 bases and the V segment lost 4 bases, leaving 9 bases of the junction unmatched. CDR3 sequence: CASSTGQGQLSGNTIYF. The DNA of the CDR3 is TGTGCCAGCAGCACCGGACAGGGACAACTCTCTGGAAACACCATATATTTT. Based on the CDR3 plus reference TRBV9 and TRBJ1-3, the full variable domain is DSGVTQTPKHLITATGQRVTLRCSPRSGDLSVYWYQQSLDQGLQFLIQYYNGEERAKGNILERFSAQQFPDLHSELNLSSLELGDSALYFCASSTGQGQLSGNTIYFGEGSWLTVV.

The chain is built from TRBV2 and TRBJ1-1, with D perhaps TRBD1 (6 bases). CDR1 and CDR2 (germline): SNHLY, FYNNEI. V lost 6 bases, J lost 2 bases, and 16 bases lay in between. The CDR3 runs to 15 residues. CDR3 sequence: CASRPGQPLNTEAFF. CDR3 sequence (DNA): TGTGCCAGCAGGCCCGGACAGCCCCTTAACACTGAAGCTTTCTTT.

The chain uses TRBV5-1 and TRBJ2-7; tentatively, D is TRBD1 (5 bases). The CDR3 loop spans 14 amino acids. Germline CDR1 reads SGHRS; CDR2 reads YFSETQ. Trimming took 4 bases from V and 7 from J, leaving 18 bases between them. This chain's CDR3 is CASSPPAAQGEQYF. For the CDR3, the DNA is TGCGCCAGCAGCCCCCCGGCGGCTCAGGGAGAGCAGTACTTC.

The chain carries TRBV28 and TRBJ1-4; D unresolved. The germline gives CDR1 MDHEN, CDR2 SYDVKM. Trimming shortened V by 6 bases and J by 7 bases, and 15 bases separated the two germline ends. This CDR3 spans 14 amino acids. Here the CDR3 DNA reads TGTGCCAGCAGAAGAGACGGAGGAGGTGAAAAACTGTTTTTT. Translation gives CASRRDGGGEKLFF. Full variable domain (missing parts from reference TRBV28 and TRBJ1-4): DVKVTQSSRYLVKRTGEKVFLECVQDMDHENMFWYRQDPGLGLRLIYFSYDVKMKEKGDIPEGYSVSREKKERFSLILESASTNQTSMYLCASRRDGGGEKLFFGSGTQLSVL.

The chain has TRBV11-2 and TRBJ2-5, with a weak D call TRBD1 (6 bases). V dropped 5 bases and J dropped 5 bases, with 12 bases sitting between them. Germline-derived CDR1 and CDR2 are SGHAT and FQNNGV. The CDR3 extends over 13 amino acids. The CDR3 loop is CASSARGWETQYF. As DNA, the CDR3 is TGTGCCAGCAGCGCCAGGGGTTGGGAGACCCAGTACTTC.

This chain connects TRBV7-8 to TRBJ2-1; a weak D match, TRBD2 (5 bases). The CDR3 has 13 amino acids. Germline V CDR1 and CDR2: SGHVS, FQNEAQ. V shed 5 bases and J shed 5 bases, with 10 bases lying between them. CDR3 sequence (DNA): TGTGCCAGCAGCATAACTAGTGACAATGAGCAGTTCTTC. It translates to CASSITSDNEQFF.

The chain recombines TRBV10-3 with TRBJ1-5, with unresolved D. Germline V gene lookup returns CDR1 ENHRY and CDR2 SYGVKD. The CDR3 extends over 14 amino acids. V was pared by 5 bases and J by 2 bases, with 10 bases between. CDR3 protein: CAISRGDGNQPQHF. CDR3 DNA sequence: TGTGCCATCAGTCGAGGAGATGGCAATCAGCCCCAGCATTTT.

This sequence joins TRBV4-1 and TRBJ2-2, with TRBD2 matching 11 bases. This CDR3 is 19 amino acids long. Germline CDR1 MGHRA, CDR2 YSYEKL. The J segment lost 7 bases and the V segment lost 0 bases, leaving 13 bases of the junction unmatched. DNA for the CDR3: TGCGCCAGCAGCCAAGATTCCACCGGGCTAGCGGGAGGCATCGGGGAGCTGTTTTTT. Its protein product is CASSQDSTGLAGGIGELFF.

J is TRBJ1-2 and V is TRBV29-1; 11 bases align to TRBD1. From germline, CDR1 is SQVTM and CDR2 ANQGSEA. Trimming took 7 bases from V and 7 from J; bases not matched to a gene: 14. The CDR3 covers 15 residues. Written as DNA, the CDR3 is TGCAGCGGTGGACAGGGGGCGCTGGGGTCGTCTGGCTACACCTTC. This gives the protein CSGGQGALGSSGYTF.